This record concerns one TCR beta chain sequence. This clone was counted only a few times. Its specific antigen is unknown. No qualities accompany the bases; no much larger clone lies one base away. Collaborating institutions collected whole blood in K2EDTA tubes following their own protocols. For TCRbeta analysis, collaborator samples were shipped as frozen whole blood, as isolated PBMCs, or as DNA extracted from either sample type. Germline trimming amounts to 1 base on V and 5 bases on J, with 6 as the count of junction bases outside the gene matches. The CDR3 numbers 16 residues from cysteine through phenylalanine. Just CDR3 DNA is preserved here, 48 bases in frame from base 1. CDR1 and CDR2 are read off the germline V gene as MGHRA and YSYEKL. This sample was included in a study of blood T cell repertoires in COVID-19 (TCRdb year 2020). Background for the entire study: The collaborator samples originated in the United States, Italy and Spain and spanned the acute and convalescent phases of COVID-19. The material from the prospective study consisted of cDNA or gDNA derived from T cells, B-cell-depleted T cells, or PBMCs. The dataset comprised deeply sampled blood TCRbeta repertoires from subjects exposed to, actively infected with, or recovered from COVID-19. The repertoires were made available in a free public database intended to serve as a resource for research on the immune response to SARS-CoV-2. The samples were drawn from the first 160 participants of the ongoing ImmuneRACE study and from 950 to 1,500 subjects provided by 6 global collaborators. Nearly every sample came with metadata listing a de-identified subject ID, COVID-19 status, age in years and sex. Where available, HLA class I and class II types were obtained from metadata supplied by the sample provider rather than from assay-based typing.

General findings and caveats noted by the study authors: Clinical and demographic metadata were provided uncurated, with the amount varying by source and participant.

TCRbeta CDR3 regions were amplified from genomic DNA using the immunoSEQ Assay, a bias-controlled multiplex PCR. The study's processing was this. The number of nucleated cells in each sample was estimated by amplification of reference gene primers within the assay. To quantify the absolute abundance of each unique TCRbeta CDR3 rearrangement, sequence reads were collapsed and filtered. Productive Simpson clonality was computed per sample as the square root of Simpson's diversity index over productive rearrangements. In TCRdb, the immuneACCESS table is reduced to in-frame sequences with V and J assigned. These tables do not hold every clone; where another copy was compared, an unresolved V gene accounts for under half, and the others remain unexplained. The V and J calls and clone size are taken from that table; D and trimming were inferred from the DNA. This sample has roughly 250,000 clones in its table, and about 73% of those were observed once. About 3.5% of the sample comes from the top ten.

The rearrangement combines TRBV4-1 with TRBJ2-2, and TRBD1 matches 8 of the central bases. The clonotype was recovered from a woman of 80 years or more with acute or convalescent COVID-19. Sequenced input: peripheral blood. In nucleotide form, the sequence is TGCGCCAGCAGCCAAGGTTCCAGGGGGCGGACCGGGGAGCTGTTTTTT. This yields the protein CASSQGSRGRTGELFF.